Reported below is one T cell receptor beta chain. Its matching antigen is unknown. CDR3 size: 15 residues. Germline V gene lookup returns CDR1 SGHRS and CDR2 YFSETQ. Trimming stripped 4 bases from V and 0 bases from J, with 10 bases between. The sample originates from a study of cytotoxic CD8 clonotypes in ibrutinib-treated CLL. Study background: Partial response was seen in approximately 24 patients and complete response in 2; after median around 5.5 years, about 14 stayed remitted, about 12 progressed. General study points: Clonality was higher at ibrutinib response and returned toward baseline at progression.

Sequencing was designed to attain a depth spanning 1 in 200,000 to 1 in 1 million T cells. Profiling relied on immunoSEQ multiplex PCR, and the TCRdb table lists in-frame clones only, not all of them. The data contain around 150,000 clones, around nine tenths of them singletons. This receptor was identified in a human donor with chronic lymphocytic leukemia. The chain carries TRBV5-1 and TRBJ1-4; no clear D gene. The specimen was PBMCs, collected at disease progression, from a patient treated with ibrutinib. CDR3 DNA: TGCGCCAGCAGCATCGGACGGACAACTAATGAAAAACTGTTTTTT. This codes for CASSIGRTTNEKLFF.